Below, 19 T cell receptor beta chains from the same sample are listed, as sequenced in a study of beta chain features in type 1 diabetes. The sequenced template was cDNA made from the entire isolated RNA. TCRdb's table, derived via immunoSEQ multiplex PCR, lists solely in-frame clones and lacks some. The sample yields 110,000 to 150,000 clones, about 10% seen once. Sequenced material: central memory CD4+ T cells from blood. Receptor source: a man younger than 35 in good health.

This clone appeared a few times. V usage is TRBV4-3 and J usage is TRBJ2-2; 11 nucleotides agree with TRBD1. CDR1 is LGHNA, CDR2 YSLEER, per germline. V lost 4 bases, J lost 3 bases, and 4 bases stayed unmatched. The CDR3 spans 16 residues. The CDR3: CASSPRTGGDTGELFF. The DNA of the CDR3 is TGCGCCAGCAGCCCACGGACAGGGGGCGACACCGGGGAGCTGTTTTTT.

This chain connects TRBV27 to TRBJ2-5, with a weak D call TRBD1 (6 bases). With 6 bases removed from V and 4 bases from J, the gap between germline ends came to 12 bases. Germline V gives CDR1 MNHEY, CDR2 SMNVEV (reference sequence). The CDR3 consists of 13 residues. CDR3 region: CASSNRVRETQYF. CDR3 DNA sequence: TGTGCCAGCAGCAACAGGGTGAGAGAGACCCAGTACTTC.

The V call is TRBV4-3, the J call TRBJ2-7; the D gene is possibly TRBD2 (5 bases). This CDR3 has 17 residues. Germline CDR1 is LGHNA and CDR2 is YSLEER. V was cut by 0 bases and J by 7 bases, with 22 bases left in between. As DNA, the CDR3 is TGCGCCAGCAGCCAAGATTTTCGGGGAACATCTACGGGTGAGCAGTACTTC. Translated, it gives CASSQDFRGTSTGEQYF.

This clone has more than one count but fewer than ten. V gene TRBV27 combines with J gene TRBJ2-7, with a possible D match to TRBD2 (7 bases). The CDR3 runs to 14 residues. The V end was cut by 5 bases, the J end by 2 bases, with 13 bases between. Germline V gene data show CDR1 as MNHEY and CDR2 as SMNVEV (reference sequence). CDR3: CASSKPGGPYEQYF. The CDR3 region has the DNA TGTGCCAGCAGTAAACCCGGGGGGCCCTACGAGCAGTACTTC.

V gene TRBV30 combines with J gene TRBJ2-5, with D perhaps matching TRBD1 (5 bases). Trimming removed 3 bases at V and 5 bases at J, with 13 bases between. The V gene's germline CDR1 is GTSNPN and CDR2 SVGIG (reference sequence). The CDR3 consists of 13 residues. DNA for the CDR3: TGTGCCTGGAGAAAGAACCAGGGTGAGACCCAGTACTTC. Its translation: CAWRKNQGETQYF.

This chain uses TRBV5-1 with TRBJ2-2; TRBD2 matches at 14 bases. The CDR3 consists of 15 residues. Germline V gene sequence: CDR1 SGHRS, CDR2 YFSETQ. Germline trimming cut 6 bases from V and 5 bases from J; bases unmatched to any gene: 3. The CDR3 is CASNGLAGGTGELFF. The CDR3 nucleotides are TGCGCCAGCAACGGACTAGCGGGGGGTACCGGGGAGCTGTTTTTT.

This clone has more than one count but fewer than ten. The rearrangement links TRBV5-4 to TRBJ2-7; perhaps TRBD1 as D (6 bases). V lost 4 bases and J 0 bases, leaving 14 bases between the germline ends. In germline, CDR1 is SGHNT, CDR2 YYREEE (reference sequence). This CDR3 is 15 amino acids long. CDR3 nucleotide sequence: TGTGCCAGCAGCCCCGCACAGGGTATCTCCTACGAGCAGTACTTC. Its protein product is CASSPAQGISYEQYF.

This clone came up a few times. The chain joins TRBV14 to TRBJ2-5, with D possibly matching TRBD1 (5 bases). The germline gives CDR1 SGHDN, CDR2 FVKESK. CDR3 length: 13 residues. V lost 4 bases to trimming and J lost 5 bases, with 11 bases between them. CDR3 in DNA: TGTGCCAGCAGCCCGCAGGGTTGGGAGACCCAGTACTTC. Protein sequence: CASSPQGWETQYF.

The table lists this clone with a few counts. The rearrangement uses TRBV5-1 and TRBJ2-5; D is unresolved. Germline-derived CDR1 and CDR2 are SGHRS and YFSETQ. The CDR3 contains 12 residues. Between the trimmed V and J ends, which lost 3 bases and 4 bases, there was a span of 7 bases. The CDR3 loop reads CASSYYLETQYF. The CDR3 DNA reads TGCGCCAGCAGCTACTATCTAGAGACCCAGTACTTC.

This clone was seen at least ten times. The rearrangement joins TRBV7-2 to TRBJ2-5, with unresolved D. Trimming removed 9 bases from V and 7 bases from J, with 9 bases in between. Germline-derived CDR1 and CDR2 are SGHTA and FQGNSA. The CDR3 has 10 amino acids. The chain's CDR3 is CASHGPTQYF. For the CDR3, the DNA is TGTGCCAGTCACGGTCCGACCCAGTACTTC.

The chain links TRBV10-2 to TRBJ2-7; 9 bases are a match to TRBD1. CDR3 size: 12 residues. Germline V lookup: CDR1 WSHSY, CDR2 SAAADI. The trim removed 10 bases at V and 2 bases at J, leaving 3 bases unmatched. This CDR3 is CATGTGTYEQYF. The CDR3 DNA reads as TGCGCCACCGGGACAGGGACCTACGAGCAGTACTTC.

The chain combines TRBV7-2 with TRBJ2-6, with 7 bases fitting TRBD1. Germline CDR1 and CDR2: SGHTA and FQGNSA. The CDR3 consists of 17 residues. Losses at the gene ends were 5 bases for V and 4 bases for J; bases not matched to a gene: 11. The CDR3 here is CASSRTGTATGANVLTF. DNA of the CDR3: TGTGCCAGCAGCCGAACCGGGACAGCTACCGGGGCCAACGTCCTGACTTTC. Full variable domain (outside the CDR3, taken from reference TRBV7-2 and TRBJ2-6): GAGVSQSPSNKVTEKGKDVELRCDPISGHTALYWYRQSLGQGLEFLIYFQGNSAPDKSGLPSDRFSAERTGGSVSTLTIQRTQQEDSAVYLCASSRTGTATGANVLTFGAGSRLTVL.

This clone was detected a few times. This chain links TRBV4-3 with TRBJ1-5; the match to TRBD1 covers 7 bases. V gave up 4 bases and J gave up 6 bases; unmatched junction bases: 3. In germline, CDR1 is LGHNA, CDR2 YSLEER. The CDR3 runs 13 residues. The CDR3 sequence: CASSLSGGQPQHF. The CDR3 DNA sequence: TGCGCCAGCAGCCTTTCAGGGGGTCAGCCCCAGCATTTT.

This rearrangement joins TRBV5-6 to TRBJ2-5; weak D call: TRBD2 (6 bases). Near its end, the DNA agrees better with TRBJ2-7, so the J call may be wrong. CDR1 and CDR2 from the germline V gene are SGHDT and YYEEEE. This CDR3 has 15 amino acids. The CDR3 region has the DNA TGTGCCAGCAGCTTGGGCCTAGCGCCCTCCTACGAGCAGTACTTC. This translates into CASSLGLAPSYEQYF.

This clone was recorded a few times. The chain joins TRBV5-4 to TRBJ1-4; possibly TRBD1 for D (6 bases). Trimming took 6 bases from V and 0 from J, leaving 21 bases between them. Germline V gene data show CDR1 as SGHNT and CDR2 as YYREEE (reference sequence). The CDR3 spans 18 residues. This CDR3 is CASTDGGTGTATNEKLFF. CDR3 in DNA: TGTGCCAGCACCGATGGGGGAACAGGGACGGCAACTAATGAAAAACTGTTTTTT.

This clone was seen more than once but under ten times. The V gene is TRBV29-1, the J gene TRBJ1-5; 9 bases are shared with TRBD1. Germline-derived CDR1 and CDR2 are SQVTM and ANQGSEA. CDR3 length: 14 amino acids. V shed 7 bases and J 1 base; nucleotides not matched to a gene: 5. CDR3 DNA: TGCAGCGCTTCCGGGACAGGGAGCAATCAGCCCCAGCATTTT. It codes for CSASGTGSNQPQHF.

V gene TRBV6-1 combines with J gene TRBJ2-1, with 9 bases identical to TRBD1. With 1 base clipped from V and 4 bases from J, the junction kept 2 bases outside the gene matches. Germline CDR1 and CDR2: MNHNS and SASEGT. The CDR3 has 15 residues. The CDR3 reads CASSEVGQGYNEQFF. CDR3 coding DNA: TGTGCCAGCAGTGAAGTGGGACAGGGTTACAATGAGCAGTTCTTC.

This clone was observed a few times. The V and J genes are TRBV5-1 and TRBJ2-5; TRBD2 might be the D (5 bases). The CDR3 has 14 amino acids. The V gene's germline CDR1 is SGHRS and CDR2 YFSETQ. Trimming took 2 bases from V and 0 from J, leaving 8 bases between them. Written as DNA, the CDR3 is TGCGCCAGCAGCTTAGCGGCGTACCAAGAGACCCAGTACTTC. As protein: CASSLAAYQETQYF. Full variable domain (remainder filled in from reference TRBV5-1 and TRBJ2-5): KAGVTQTPRYLIKTRGQQVTLSCSPISGHRSVSWYQQTPGQGLQFLFEYFSETQRNKGNFPGRFSGRQFSNSRSEMNVSTLELGDSALYLCASSLAAYQETQYFGPGTRLLVL.

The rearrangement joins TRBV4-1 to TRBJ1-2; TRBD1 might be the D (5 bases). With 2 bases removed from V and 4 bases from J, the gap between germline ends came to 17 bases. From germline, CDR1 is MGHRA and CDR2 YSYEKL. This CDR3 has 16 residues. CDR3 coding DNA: TGCGCCAGCAGCCAACCAACAAGGGGACTAGTCTATGGCTACACCTTC. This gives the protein CASSQPTRGLVYGYTF.